Included here is one TCR beta chain sequence, with context. Its antigen is unidentified. This specimen comes from a study of T cell responses to AZD1222 COVID-19 vaccine. Notes on the study in general: AZD1222 recipients seropositive at baseline numbered only 5 or 6. With dominance at 160-218 and 743-854, vaccine-associated CD4 TCRs spanned spike.

The CDR3 totals 15 residues. The germline V gene has CDR1 SGHDN and CDR2 FVKESK. V was trimmed by 1 base and J by 2 bases, leaving 9 bases between them. Profiling relied on immunoSEQ multiplex PCR, and the TCRdb table lists in-frame clones only, not all of them. The table lists around 180,000 clones, almost 90% of them singletons. This receptor was taken from an adult in good health. The sample in question was peripheral blood, obtained on day 0 of AZD1222 vaccination. This chain joins TRBV14 and TRBJ1-3; D unclear. The CDR3 DNA reads TGTGCCAGCAGCCAAGGCGGAAGTACTGGAAACACCATATATTTT. Protein product: CASSQGGSTGNTIYF.